The 5 T cell receptor beta chains in this list originate from one sample, sequenced in a study of shared clonotypes between healthy human individuals. Some clones are missing from TCRdb's copy, which holds only in-frame ones; the method was immunoSEQ multiplex PCR. The table has 2.3 million or so clones, just over 90% seen once. The sequenced sample consisted of naive CD4+ T cells from PBMCs. Specified subset: CD45RA+ positively selected. The receptors were sampled from a man between 18 and 35 years old in good health. Some clones in this sample may be carry-over from other donors' samples.

This chain uses TRBV5-1 with TRBJ2-5; 15 bases align to TRBD2. Germline CDR1 SGHRS, CDR2 YFSETQ. This CDR3 has 17 residues. J gave up 5 bases and V 3 bases, and 8 bases lay outside the gene matches. The CDR3 nucleotides are TGCGCCAGCAGCTGGACTAGCGGGAGGGCCTCCGGGGAGACCCAGTACTTC. This translates into CASSWTSGRASGETQYF.

The rearrangement uses TRBV7-2 and TRBJ1-6; D not resolved. V lost 5 bases and J 6 bases, leaving 14 bases between the germline ends. In germline, CDR1 is SGHTA, CDR2 FQGNSA. This CDR3 spans 15 amino acids. CDR3 residues: CASSINSITNSPLHF. CDR3 sequence (DNA): TGTGCCAGCAGCATCAACAGCATCACTAATTCACCCCTCCACTTT.

The chain employs TRBV2 and TRBJ2-7, with 7 nucleotides matching TRBD1. V lost 7 bases and J lost 1; bases outside the gene matches: 16. CDR3 length: 17 amino acids. Germline CDR1 SNHLY, CDR2 FYNNEI. For the CDR3, the DNA is TGTGCCAGCAAACACAAGCCGGGACAGAAATCTTCCTACGAGCAGTACTTC. Translating gives CASKHKPGQKSSYEQYF.

Comment on this clone: The sample carries other DNA sequences with the same CDR3. The V call is TRBV7-3, the J call TRBJ2-7; TRBD2 matches at 9 bases. V shed 2 bases and J 0 bases; nucleotides not matched to a gene: 2. The length of the CDR3 is 15 residues. From germline, CDR1 is SGHTA and CDR2 FQGTGA. CDR3 loop: CASSLAGGSSYEQYF. DNA for the CDR3: TGTGCCAGCAGCTTAGCGGGGGGGAGCTCCTACGAGCAGTACTTC.

The rearrangement joins TRBV5-8 to TRBJ1-2; D unclear. Germline V lookup: CDR1 SGHTS, CDR2 YDEGEE. V dropped 0 bases and J dropped 4 bases, with 7 bases sitting between them. The CDR3 spans 13 residues. The CDR3 sequence: CASSLGRTYGYTF. CDR3 nucleotide sequence: TGTGCCAGCAGCTTGGGGCGGACCTATGGCTACACCTTC. The variable domain in full, with the rest retrieved from reference TRBV5-8 and TRBJ1-2, is EAGVTQSPTHLIKTRGQQATLRCSPISGHTSVYWYQQALGLGLQFLLWYDEGEERNRGNFPPRFSGRQFPNYSSELNVNALELEDSALYLCASSLGRTYGYTFGSGTRLTVV.